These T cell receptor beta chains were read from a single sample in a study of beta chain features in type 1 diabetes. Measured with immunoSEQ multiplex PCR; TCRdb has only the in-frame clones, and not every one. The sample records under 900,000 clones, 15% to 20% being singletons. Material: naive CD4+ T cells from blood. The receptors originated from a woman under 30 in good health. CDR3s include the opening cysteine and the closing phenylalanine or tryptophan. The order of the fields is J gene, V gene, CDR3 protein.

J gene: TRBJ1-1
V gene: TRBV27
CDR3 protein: CASSLREGRTEAFF

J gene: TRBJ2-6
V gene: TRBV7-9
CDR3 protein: CASSLYRSGANVLTF

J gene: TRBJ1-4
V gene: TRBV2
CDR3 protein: CASRQGIPNEKLFF

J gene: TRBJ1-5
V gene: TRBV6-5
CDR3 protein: CASSYSPGNNQPQHF

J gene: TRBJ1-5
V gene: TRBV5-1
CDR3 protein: CASSLGFVSGQPQHF

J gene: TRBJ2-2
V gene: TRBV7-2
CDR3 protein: CASSLGVGSTGELFF

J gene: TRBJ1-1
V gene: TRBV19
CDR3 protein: CAAGDRGQAFF

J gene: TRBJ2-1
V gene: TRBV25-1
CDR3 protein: CASREGGKYEQFF

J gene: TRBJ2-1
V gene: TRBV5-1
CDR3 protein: CASSLRLLVVDYNEQFF

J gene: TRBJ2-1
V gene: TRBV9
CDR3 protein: CASSMTGIGTSSKGSYNEQFF

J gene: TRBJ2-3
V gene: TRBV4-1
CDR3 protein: CASSDLGLGADTQYF

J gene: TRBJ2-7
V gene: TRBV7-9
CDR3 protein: CASSPGQGFDEQYF

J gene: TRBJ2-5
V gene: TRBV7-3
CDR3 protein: CASSLNRGETQYF

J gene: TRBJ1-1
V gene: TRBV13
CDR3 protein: CATYSGTSRRTSRDQAFF

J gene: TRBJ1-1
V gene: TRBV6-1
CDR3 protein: CASSETGTEAFF

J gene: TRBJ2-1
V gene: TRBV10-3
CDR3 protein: CAIGQGRNEQFF

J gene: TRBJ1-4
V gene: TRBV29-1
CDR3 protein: CSVADRGRNKLFF

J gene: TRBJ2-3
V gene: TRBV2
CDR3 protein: CASRVNRGGYTQYF

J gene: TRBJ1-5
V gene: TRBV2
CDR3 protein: CASSGQGSQPQHF

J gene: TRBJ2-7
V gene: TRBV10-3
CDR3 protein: CAIKETSGSVSEQYF

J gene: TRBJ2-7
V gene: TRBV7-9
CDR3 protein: CASSPTPLYEQYF

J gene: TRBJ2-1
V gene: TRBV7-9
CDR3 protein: CASSLPGKDNEQFF

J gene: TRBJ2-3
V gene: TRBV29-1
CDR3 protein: CSVGGLAGPTDTQYF

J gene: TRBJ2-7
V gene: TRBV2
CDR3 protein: CASSVTSGRAYEQYF

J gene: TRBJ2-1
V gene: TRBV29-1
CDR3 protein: CSVVAVYNEQFF

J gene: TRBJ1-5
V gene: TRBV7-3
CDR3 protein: CASSLITRTPDQPQHF

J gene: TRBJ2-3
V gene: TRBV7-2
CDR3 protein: CASSFLRVRSTDTQYF

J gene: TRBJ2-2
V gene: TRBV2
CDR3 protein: CASSGTSVYTGELFF

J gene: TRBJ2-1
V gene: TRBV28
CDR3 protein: CASRREGLRNEQFF

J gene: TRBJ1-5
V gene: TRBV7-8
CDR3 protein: CASSLSADQPQHF

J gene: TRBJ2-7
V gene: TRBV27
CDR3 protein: CASSTTGVGEQYF

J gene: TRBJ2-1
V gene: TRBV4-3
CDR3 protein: CASSQEGSGSAYNEQFF

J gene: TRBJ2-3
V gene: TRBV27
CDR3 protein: CASSLWGLAGGADTQYF

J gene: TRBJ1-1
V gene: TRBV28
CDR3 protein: CARYRQDMNTEAFF

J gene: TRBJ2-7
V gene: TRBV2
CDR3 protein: CASGTSQYEQYF

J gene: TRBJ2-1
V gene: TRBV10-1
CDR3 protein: CASSEASGSNEQFF

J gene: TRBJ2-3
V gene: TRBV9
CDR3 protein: CASSVAGGMTDTQYF

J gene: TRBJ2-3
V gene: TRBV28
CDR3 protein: CASSFREGGTDTQYF

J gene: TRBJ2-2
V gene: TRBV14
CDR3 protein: CASSHRIEVTSTGELFF

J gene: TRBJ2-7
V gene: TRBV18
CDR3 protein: CASSPGFRFYEQYF

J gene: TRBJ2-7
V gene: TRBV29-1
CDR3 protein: CSVKGQGLYEQYF

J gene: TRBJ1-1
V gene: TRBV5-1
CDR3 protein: CASSWTENTEAFF

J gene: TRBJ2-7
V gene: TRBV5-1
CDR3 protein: CASSFGTGDYEQYF

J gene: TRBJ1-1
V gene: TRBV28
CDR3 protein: CASNEVTAGNTEAFF

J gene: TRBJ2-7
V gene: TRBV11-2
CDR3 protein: CASSSPGRAREQYF

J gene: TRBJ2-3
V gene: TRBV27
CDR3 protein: CASSPLPGPQYF

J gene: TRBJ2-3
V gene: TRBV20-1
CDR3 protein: CSAPRADTQYF

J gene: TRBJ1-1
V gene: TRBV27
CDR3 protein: CASSSWGNTEAFF

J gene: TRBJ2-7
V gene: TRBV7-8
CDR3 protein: CASSPQGGLVRQYF

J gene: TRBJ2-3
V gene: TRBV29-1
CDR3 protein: CSVVVPGTDTQYF

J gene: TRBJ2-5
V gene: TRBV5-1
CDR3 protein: CASSFNTGAEGTQYF

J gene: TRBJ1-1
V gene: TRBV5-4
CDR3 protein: CASSLGGGSLRVMNTEAFF

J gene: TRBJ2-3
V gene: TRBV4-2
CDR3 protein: CASSPQTSFADTQYF

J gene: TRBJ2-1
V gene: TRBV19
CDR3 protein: CASSLGLAGGFDEQFF

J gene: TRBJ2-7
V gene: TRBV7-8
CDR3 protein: CASSLFPPSAGGPGEQYF

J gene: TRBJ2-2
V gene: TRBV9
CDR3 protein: CASSVESYRTGELFF

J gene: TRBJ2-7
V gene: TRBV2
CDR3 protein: CASIRDTGYEQYF

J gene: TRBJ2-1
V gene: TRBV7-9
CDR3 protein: CASSLIKEFGEQFF

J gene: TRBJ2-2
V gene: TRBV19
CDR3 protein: CASGRPSLAGVNTGELFF